The rows below give T cell receptor beta chains drawn from one sample of a study of T cells in Graves' hyperthyroidism and ophthalmopathy. TCRdb re-called the multiplex PCR reads through MiXCR, storing one row per CDR3 protein. This sample has 250,000 to 300,000 distinct CDR3 sequences, with around a fifth found just once. The specimen sequenced was blood. These receptors all come from a man aged 50 to 59 with Graves' ophthalmopathy. The CDR3 runs from the conserved cysteine through the conserved F or W. A D gene is named only where the DNA matches it firmly. Clone size appears in some rows only: once, few, many, or a class for an expanded clone.

j_gene,d_gene,abundance,v_gene,CDR3nt,CDR3aa
TRBJ2-5,-,-,TRBV2,TGTGCCAGCAGTATTAGACAAGAGACCCAGTACTTC,CASSIRQETQYF
TRBJ1-3,-,few,TRBV7-9,TGTGCCAGCAGCCTCGGACAGCAGTTTTCTGGAAACACCATATATTTT,CASSLGQQFSGNTIYF
TRBJ2-5,-,-,TRBV11-3,TGTGCCAGCAGCTTAGGGATGGGGTCACCCCAGTACTTC,CASSLGMGSPQYF
TRBJ2-1,-,few,TRBV7-8,TGTGCCAGCAGCTTGGCCACGAGCTCCTACAATGAGCAGTTCTTC,CASSLATSSYNEQFF
TRBJ2-3,TRBD2,many,TRBV11-2,TGTGCCAGCAGCCCAGGCGGGAGGACAGATACGCAGTATTTT,CASSPGGRTDTQYF
TRBJ1-5,-,many,TRBV2,TGTGCCAGCAGGGTTAAGAACAATCAGCCCCAGCATTTT,CASRVKNNQPQHF
TRBJ2-5,-,few,TRBV5-1,TGCGCCAGCAACAATCTGGGGGACGAGGAGACCCAGTACTTC,CASNNLGDEETQYF
TRBJ1-5,-,many,TRBV6-2/TRBV6-3,TGTGCCAGCAACAATCCGGGACGGGGTAGGACCCAGCATTTT,CASNNPGRGRTQHF
TRBJ2-5,-,many,TRBV29-1,TGCAGCGTTGAGAGAGGGCCCATCCTCGGGGAGACCCAGTACTTC,CSVERGPILGETQYF
TRBJ2-5,-,few,TRBV19,TGTGCCAGTAGTATAGATTTGCAGGGTTATGGAGAGACCCAGTACTTC,CASSIDLQGYGETQYF
TRBJ2-7,TRBD1,few,TRBV5-8,TGTGCCAGCAGCTTACCCCGACAGGGGCTCTCCTACGAGCAGTACTTC,CASSLPRQGLSYEQYF
TRBJ2-7,TRBD2,many,TRBV12-3/TRBV12-4,TGTGCCAGCAGCTTAGCGGGGGCTGGCTACGAGCAGTACTTC,CASSLAGAGYEQYF
TRBJ2-7,-,many,TRBV11-2,TGTGCCAGCAGCGTGGGGGAGCGGACTCACTACGAGCAGTACTTC,CASSVGERTHYEQYF
TRBJ2-7,-,many,TRBV20-1,TGCAGTGCTAGAGATGCTGGGCGGGACTCCTACGAGCAGTACTTC,CSARDAGRDSYEQYF
TRBJ2-1,TRBD1,-,TRBV10-3,TGTGCCATCAGGGGGACAGGGAATCACAATGAGCAGTTCTTC,CAIRGTGNHNEQFF
TRBJ1-1,-,few,TRBV15,TGTGCCACCAGCGCAGGACTGAACACTGAAGCTTTCTTT,CATSAGLNTEAFF
TRBJ1-6,TRBD1,many,TRBV20-1,TGCAGTGCGGTGGAGGGGGCAGATAATTCACCCCTCCACTTT,CSAVEGADNSPLHF
TRBJ1-2,-,-,TRBV4-1,TGCGCCAGCAGCCAAGATGGGTCACAGGGCAGCTATGGCTACACCTTC,CASSQDGSQGSYGYTF
TRBJ2-7,-,many,TRBV3-1,TGTGCCAGCAGCCAAGTACTAGGCGAGCAGTACTTC,CASSQVLGEQYF
TRBJ1-4,-,once,TRBV14,TGTGCCAGCAGCCTCGAGGGCCGGGGATCGGAAAAACTGTTTTTT,CASSLEGRGSEKLFF
TRBJ2-5,TRBD2,-,TRBV27,TGTGCCAGCAGTTTATCCGTGGCTAGCGGCCAAGAGACCCAGTACTTC,CASSLSVASGQETQYF
TRBJ1-4,-,-,TRBV30,TGTGCCTGGAGTGTACGAGGGGCAGCTAATGAAAAACTGTTTTTT,CAWSVRGAANEKLFF
TRBJ2-7,TRBD2,-,TRBV6-1,TGTGCCAGCAAGGGGACTAGCGGGATAGCCTACGAGCAGTACTTC,CASKGTSGIAYEQYF
TRBJ1-2,-,many,TRBV30,TGTGCCTGGAGTGTTGGGCAGATGGATGGCTACACCTTC,CAWSVGQMDGYTF
TRBJ2-1,-,-,TRBV6-5,TGTGCCAGCAGTTACGGGGGGCTAGTTGCATACAATGAGCAGTTCTTC,CASSYGGLVAYNEQFF
TRBJ2-7,-,many,TRBV20-1,TGCAGTGCTGCACAACCACCGGGACTCCTTAGCTACGAGCAGTACTTC,CSAAQPPGLLSYEQYF
TRBJ2-7,-,many,TRBV7-2,TGTGCCAGCAGCTTAGGCGGTTCTTGGGACGGCTCCTACGAGCAGTACTTC,CASSLGGSWDGSYEQYF
TRBJ1-3,TRBD1,-,TRBV28,TGTGCCAGCAGTTCCAGGACAGGGACAGGAAACACCATATATTTT,CASSSRTGTGNTIYF
TRBJ2-7,-,many,TRBV27,TGTGCCAGCAGCGACGGCAGGGTTTACTCCTACGAGCAGTACTTC,CASSDGRVYSYEQYF
TRBJ2-1,-,-,TRBV9,TGTGCCAGCAGCGTAGATAGCGTAAACAATGAGCAGTTCTTC,CASSVDSVNNEQFF
TRBJ2-7,-,many,TRBV5-1,TGCGCCAGCAGCCCGACCGTGGGGGGTAGCTCCTACGAGCAGTACTTC,CASSPTVGGSSYEQYF
TRBJ2-2,TRBD1,-,TRBV28,TGTGCCAGCATCAAGGACAGGACGGGTGGGGAGCTGTTTTTT,CASIKDRTGGELFF
TRBJ2-3,TRBD1,many,TRBV6-4,TGTGCCAGCAGTGACTCGGGACAGGGGGCAGATACGCAGTATTTT,CASSDSGQGADTQYF
TRBJ1-3,-,many,TRBV11-2,TGTGCCAGCAGCCTGACAGACCTCTCTGGAAACACCATATATTTT,CASSLTDLSGNTIYF
TRBJ2-7,-,-,TRBV7-2,TGTGCCAGCAGCGTGAGACAATACGAGCAGTACTTC,CASSVRQYEQYF
TRBJ1-1,-,-,TRBV19,TGTGCCAGTACCCCCGTTTCTCTCAGGACTAACACTGAAGCTTTCTTT,CASTPVSLRTNTEAFF
TRBJ2-1,TRBD1,-,TRBV29-1,TGCAGCGTTCAGGGGGCGAAGACAAGGGTCTACAATGAGCAGTTCTTC,CSVQGAKTRVYNEQFF
TRBJ1-1,-,few,TRBV27,TGTGCCAGCAGACTCGGGCAGATCACTGAAGCTTTCTTT,CASRLGQITEAFF
TRBJ1-1,-,many,TRBV28,TGTGCCAGCAGCTTTCGGGCGCGGGTGAACACTGAAGCTTTCTTT,CASSFRARVNTEAFF
TRBJ2-7,-,few,TRBV30,TGTGCCTGGAGTGTACAAGAAGTGGAGAATTCGTACGAGCAGTACTTC,CAWSVQEVENSYEQYF
TRBJ2-1,-,many,TRBV5-7,TGTGCCAGCAGCTTGGTCGGGGCCCCGACCAATGAGCAGTTCTTC,CASSLVGAPTNEQFF
TRBJ2-1,-,few,TRBV20-1,TGCAGTGCTACTCCACTCACGACTAGACCAGAGGGAAATGAGCAGTTCTTC,CSATPLTTRPEGNEQFF
TRBJ2-7,TRBD1,many,TRBV20-1,TGCAGTGCTAGACCGTTCCGACAGGGCCTCCGGGGCGAGCAGTACTTC,CSARPFRQGLRGEQYF
TRBJ2-7,-,few,TRBV5-1,TGCGCCAGCAGCTTGGTGTCCGGGGTCGAGCAGTACTTC,CASSLVSGVEQYF
TRBJ2-5,TRBD2,-,TRBV11-3,TGTGCCAGCAGCTCGGCGGGGGGGCCGAGTGAGACCCAGTACTTC,CASSSAGGPSETQYF
TRBJ2-3,-,few,TRBV2,TGTGCCAGCAGCCCAGACCTCGGGACAGATACGCAGTATTTT,CASSPDLGTDTQYF
TRBJ1-1,TRBD1,few,TRBV28,TGTGCCAGCAAATGGGACAGGGGGCCGCCATCTGAAGCTTTCTTT,CASKWDRGPPSEAFF
TRBJ2-7,-,-,TRBV5-1,TGCGCCAGCGGCTTTGGTTTCTCCTACGAGCAGTACTTC,CASGFGFSYEQYF
TRBJ2-2,TRBD2,few,TRBV24-1,TGTGCCACCAGTGATTTACTAGCGGGAGAGACCGGGGAGCTGTTTTTT,CATSDLLAGETGELFF
TRBJ2-7,-,-,TRBV12-3/TRBV12-4,TGTGCCAGCAGTTTAGGGGGGCGCCTCCCCGGGGACGAGCAGTACTTC,CASSLGGRLPGDEQYF
TRBJ2-7,-,-,TRBV19,TGTGCCAGTAGTATCGGACAGAGAGGGGGGACCTACGAGCAGTACTTC,CASSIGQRGGTYEQYF
TRBJ2-5,-,many,TRBV6-1,TGTGCCAGCAGTTACGGACTTGGAGGGAGTGAAGAGACCCAGTACTTC,CASSYGLGGSEETQYF
TRBJ1-2,TRBD1,many,TRBV28,TGTGCCAGCAGTTTGTCGGGCCAGGGGGCGGATGGCTACACCTTC,CASSLSGQGADGYTF